The clone carrying this T cell receptor beta chain was counted only a few times. Aged about 6 to 100, donors were systemically healthy Caucasians from Russia. The V gene lost 5 bases and the J gene lost 2 bases, with 15 bases spanning the gap. The CDR3 is 15 residues long. Germline V gives CDR1 SEHNR, CDR2 FQNEAQ (reference sequence). Alongside a J-beta primer mix, a sample-barcoded 5' primer served in a second PCR lasting about 6 to 11 cycles. TCRdb reprocessed the 5' RACE reads with MiXCR, giving one entry per CDR3 protein. The sample consists of roughly 1.4 million distinct CDR3 sequences, 59% of them appearing once. This sample is drawn from a study of blood T cells in healthy people across ages.

This TCR was recovered from a man between 18 and 29 years old in good health. This chain connects TRBV7-9 to TRBJ1-2; no firm D call. Sequencing used blood. The CDR3 DNA sequence: TGTGCCAGCAGCCCTGTCGCGGGGTCCAACTATGGCTACACCTTC. It specifies CASSPVAGSNYGYTF.